This T cell receptor (beta chain) comes out of a study of blood T cell repertoires in COVID-19. Whole-study context: Italy, Spain and the United States were the sources of the convalescent and acute COVID-19 samples.

V lost 5 bases, J lost 10 bases, and 7 bases stayed unmatched. Germline lookup yields CDR1 WNHNN and CDR2 SYGVQD (reference sequence). The CDR3 loop spans 13 amino acids. In the original processing: Amplification of reference gene primers provided the estimated nucleated cell counts. The repertoire was sequenced with immunoSEQ multiplex PCR; TCRdb's copy has only in-frame clones and lacks some. From that table come the V and J calls and clone size; the DNA was used to work out D and trimming. The table has around 200,000 clones, approximately 89% seen once. The count of this clone is one. Source material: PBMCs or T cells enriched from blood (not recorded which). The rearrangement uses TRBV10-1 and TRBJ2-7; 11 bases agree with TRBD1. The TCR originated in a man aged 35 to 55 who had recovered from COVID-19. CDR3 DNA: TGCGCCAGCAGTCCCCTTGGACAGGGGGCACAGTACTTC. It encodes CASSPLGQGAQYF.